These 25 T cell receptor beta chains were sequenced from one sample in a study of shared clonotypes between healthy human individuals (dated by TCRdb to about 2020). Library prep was done by the immunoSEQ multiplex PCR assay. TCRdb stores this immuneACCESS table with in-frame sequences only. Part of the clones is absent; in the studies checked, under half of the shortfall reflects unresolved V genes, and no reason is known for the rest. This sample lists more than 200,000 clones; approximately 65% were detected once. The top ten clones comprise over 8.5% of the sample. Source material: memory CD4+ T cells sorted from blood. Explained via the paper, the cell subset or site label denotes: CD45RA-negative fraction. These receptors were collected from a man younger than 40 in good health.

V usage is TRBV11-3 and J usage is TRBJ2-7; no clear D gene. V was cut by 5 bases and J by 4 bases, with 9 bases left in between. The germline V gene has CDR1 SGHNT and CDR2 YENEEA. This CDR3 region has 12 residues. The CDR3 DNA follows: TGTGCCAGCAGCCTTGGGGTGTACGAGCAGTACTTC. Encoded protein: CASSLGVYEQYF. The variable domain in full, with the rest retrieved from reference TRBV11-3 and TRBJ2-7, is EAGVVQSPRYKIIEKKQPVAFWCNPISGHNTLYWYLQNLGQGPELLIRYENEEAVDDSQLPKDRFSAERLKGVDSTLKIQPAELGDSAVYLCASSLGVYEQYFGPGTRLTVT.

This chain connects TRBV7-2 to TRBJ2-7, with TRBD1 matching over 8 bases. With V trimmed by 2 bases and J by 6 bases, 6 bases remained unmatched. The germline V gene encodes CDR1 SGHTA and CDR2 FQGNSA. The CDR3 sequence is 14 residues long. This chain's CDR3 is CASSLLADRGEQYF. CDR3 nucleotide sequence: TGTGCCAGCAGCTTATTGGCCGACAGGGGCGAGCAGTACTTC.

This clone was counted between two and nine times. The rearrangement joins TRBV19 to TRBJ2-3, with D unclear. Deletions cut 8 bases from V and 2 bases from J, with 11 bases between. Germline V gene lookup returns CDR1 LNHDA and CDR2 SQIVND (reference sequence). CDR3 length equals 13 residues. CDR3 DNA sequence: TGTGCCAGTCGACGTACACTCACAGATACGCAGTATTTT. Residues: CASRRTLTDTQYF.

This clone came up once. The chain is built from TRBV7-2 and TRBJ1-4; a weak D match, TRBD1 (6 bases). The germline CDR1 and CDR2 sequences are SGHTA and FQGNSA. The CDR3 is 16 residues long. V dropped 1 base and J dropped 5 bases, with 14 bases sitting between them. Written as DNA, the CDR3 is TGTGCCAGCAGCTTAGAAAGGGGGGGCAGAAATGAAAAACTGTTTTTT. Its translation: CASSLERGGRNEKLFF.

The chain combines TRBV11-2 with TRBJ2-7, with 11 bases matching TRBD2. This CDR3 has 17 residues. V lost 2 bases and J lost 2; bases outside the gene matches: 8. Germline CDR1 is SGHAT and CDR2 is FQNNGV. The CDR3 region is CASSLLAGGLLTYEQYF. In DNA, the CDR3 is TGTGCCAGCAGCTTATTAGCGGGAGGGTTACTCACCTACGAGCAGTACTTC.

The genes are TRBV28 and TRBJ1-2; 10 positions agree with TRBD1. This CDR3 comprises 14 residues. Trimming removed 8 bases from V and 8 bases from J; junction bases left unmatched: 11. Germline V gene data show CDR1 as MDHEN and CDR2 as SYDVKM. In nucleotides, the CDR3 is TGTGCCAGCTATATCCCGACAGGGGGCGAGGGCTACACCTTC. Translation gives CASYIPTGGEGYTF.

The chain combines TRBV6-1 with TRBJ2-7; the D gene is possibly TRBD2 (6 bases). Trimming took off 6 bases at V and 3 bases at J, with 9 bases between the two ends. Germline V gene sequence: CDR1 MNHNS, CDR2 SASEGT. The CDR3 totals 12 residues. CDR3 coding DNA: TGTGCCAGCAGGGAGACTAGCTACGAGCAGTACTTC. This gives the protein CASRETSYEQYF.

The chain joins TRBV19 to TRBJ1-5; D is uncertain. The V gene lost 3 bases and the J gene lost 6 bases, with 9 bases spanning the gap. Germline CDR1 LNHDA, CDR2 SQIVND (reference sequence). This CDR3 contains 13 residues. The CDR3 DNA sequence: TGTGCCAGTAGTATTTCTAGGGCTCAGCCCCAGCATTTT. Translation: CASSISRAQPQHF.

The gene calls are TRBV27 and TRBJ2-1; D remains unclear. CDR3 size: 11 residues. CDR1 and CDR2 (germline): MNHEY, SMNVEV (reference sequence). V lost 8 bases, J lost 2 bases, and 4 bases lay in between. This CDR3 reads CASRTYNEQFF. In DNA, the CDR3 is TGTGCCAGCCGAACCTACAATGAGCAGTTCTTC.

A few counts support this clone. The chain combines TRBV10-2 with TRBJ2-1; the D gene could be TRBD1 or TRBD2 (5 bases each). From germline, CDR1 is WSHSY and CDR2 SAAADI. This CDR3 has 16 residues. Trimming took 6 bases from V and 4 from J, leaving 19 bases between them. The CDR3 coding sequence is TGCGCCAGCAGAATGGGACGGGATATGGAATACAATGAGCAGTTCTTC. This translates into CASRMGRDMEYNEQFF.

This chain connects TRBV10-1 to TRBJ1-5; D not certain. The CDR3 covers 12 residues. The V end lost 3 bases, the J end lost 6 bases, and 6 bases lay between the germline ends. Germline V lookup: CDR1 WNHNN, CDR2 SYGVQD (reference sequence). The CDR3 reads CASSDGVQPQHF. The DNA for the CDR3 is TGCGCCAGCAGTGATGGCGTTCAGCCCCAGCATTTT.

The chain links TRBV10-3 to TRBJ2-7; TRBD2 matches 7 bases. Germline assignment: CDR1 ENHRY and CDR2 SYGVKD. V shed 6 bases and J 6 bases; nucleotides not matched to a gene: 8. The CDR3 is 13 residues long. Here the CDR3 DNA reads TGTGCCATCAGAGCGGGGCCCATCGGCGAGCAGTACTTC. It yields the protein CAIRAGPIGEQYF.

This clone was seen a few times. CDR3 nucleotide sequence: TGTGCCAGCAGTGGGTCAGGCCAAGAGACCCAGTACTTC. Protein sequence: CASSGSGQETQYF. The rearrangement joins TRBV2 to TRBJ2-5; no firm D call. V was clipped by 4 bases and J by 1 base, with 7 bases between them. The germline gives CDR1 SNHLY, CDR2 FYNNEI. CDR3 size: 13 residues.

The chain joins TRBV5-8 to TRBJ2-1, with a tentative D call TRBD2 (6 bases). Germline V lookup: CDR1 SGHTS, CDR2 YDEGEE. Trimming took 4 bases from V and 4 from J, leaving 15 bases between them. The CDR3 sequence is 15 residues long. CDR3 in amino acids: CASSMGLSTYNEQFF. The CDR3 DNA follows: TGTGCCAGCAGCATGGGACTCTCTACTTACAATGAGCAGTTCTTC.

V gene TRBV9 combines with J gene TRBJ2-5; 8 nucleotides align to TRBD2. The germline V gene has CDR1 SGDLS and CDR2 YYNGEE. The trim removed 0 bases at V and 3 bases at J, leaving 7 bases unmatched. This CDR3 comprises 16 residues. The CDR3 bases are TGTGCCAGCAGCGTAGGAACTAGCGGAGTGGAAGAGACCCAGTACTTC. Its translation: CASSVGTSGVEETQYF.

This clone has just one count. The genes are TRBV7-9 and TRBJ1-1; D is uncertain. The V gene's germline CDR1 is SEHNR and CDR2 FQNEAQ (reference sequence). The CDR3 runs 15 residues. V dropped 1 base and J dropped 1 base, with 10 bases sitting between them. The CDR3 spells CASSLGGQGNTEAFF. Written as DNA, the CDR3 is TGTGCCAGCAGCTTAGGGGGTCAAGGGAACACTGAAGCTTTCTTT.

This CDR3 reads CSVDGYTF. CDR3 bases: TGCAGTGTTGATGGCTACACCTTC. The V and J genes are TRBV20-1 and TRBJ1-2, with no clear D. The CDR3 spans 8 residues. Germline V gene lookup returns CDR1 DFQATT and CDR2 SNEGSKA (reference sequence). Trimming removed 7 bases at V and 6 bases at J, with 3 bases between.

This clone was seen only once. The chain uses TRBV18 and TRBJ2-3, with a possible D match to TRBD2 (6 bases). V lost 4 bases to trimming and J lost 4 bases, with 18 bases between them. The CDR3 contains 16 residues. The germline CDR1 and CDR2 sequences are KGHSH and LQKENI. CDR3 in DNA: TGTGCCAGCTCACGAGGGTTTGCGGGAACAGCAGATACGCAGTATTTT. The encoded protein is CASSRGFAGTADTQYF.

The rearrangement uses TRBV5-1 and TRBJ2-5; 7 bases align to TRBD1. The trim removed 4 bases at V and 3 bases at J, leaving 3 bases unmatched. The CDR3 covers 13 residues. Germline values: CDR1 SGHRS, CDR2 YFSETQ. The DNA of the CDR3 is TGCGCCAGCAGCGTCGGGACAGAAGAGACCCAGTACTTC. Its translation: CASSVGTEETQYF.

A note on this clone: Distinct nucleotide sequences in the sample also encode this CDR3. The J gene is TRBJ2-3, the V gene TRBV7-2; D remains unclear. Germline loops: CDR1 SGHTA, CDR2 FQGNSA. V lost 3 bases and J lost 4, with 5 bases in between. The CDR3 totals 12 residues. CDR3 DNA: TGTGCCAGCAGCTTCTGGGCAGATACGCAGTATTTT. Its protein is CASSFWADTQYF.

This clone was seen just once. The chain is built from TRBV5-6 and TRBJ1-2; D might be TRBD1 (5 bases). V was pared by 0 bases and J by 3 bases, with 12 bases between. CDR3 size: 15 residues. Germline CDR1 is SGHDT and CDR2 is YYEEEE. The chain's CDR3 is CASSLGQTKDYGYTF. DNA of the CDR3: TGTGCCAGCAGCTTGGGACAGACAAAGGACTATGGCTACACCTTC.

This sequence joins TRBV5-4 and TRBJ2-7, with D possibly being TRBD1 or TRBD2 (6 bases each). The length of the CDR3 is 16 residues. The germline V and J ends were trimmed by 4 bases and 3 bases, with 20 bases remaining between them. Germline lookup yields CDR1 SGHNT and CDR2 YYREEE (reference sequence). The CDR3 loop reads CASSQDIGGFRYEQYF. As DNA, the CDR3 is TGTGCCAGCAGCCAAGATATAGGGGGGTTTCGCTACGAGCAGTACTTC. Full variable domain (remainder filled in from reference TRBV5-4 and TRBJ2-7): ETGVTQSPTHLIKTRGQQVTLRCSSQSGHNTVSWYQQALGQGPQFIFQYYREEENGRGNFPPRFSGLQFPNYSSELNVNALELDDSALYLCASSQDIGGFRYEQYFGPGTRLTVT.

The chain recombines TRBV5-4 with TRBJ1-3; D is unclear. Germline loops: CDR1 SGHNT, CDR2 YYREEE (reference sequence). The CDR3 loop spans 12 amino acids. The V end lost 4 bases, the J end lost 2 bases, and 4 bases lay between the germline ends. Here the CDR3 DNA reads TGTGCCAGCAGCCTACCTGGAAACACCATATATTTT. Its translation: CASSLPGNTIYF.

The CDR3 loop reads CASSLRLAGDYNEQFF. DNA of the CDR3: TGCGCCAGCAGCTTGCGTCTAGCGGGAGATTACAATGAGCAGTTCTTC. The chain is built from TRBV5-1 and TRBJ2-1, with 10 bases fitting TRBD2. Germline lookup yields CDR1 SGHRS and CDR2 YFSETQ. V dropped 1 base and J dropped 4; count of bases not matched to a gene: 5. The CDR3 extends over 16 amino acids.

This chain connects TRBV11-2 to TRBJ2-2; 7 positions agree with TRBD1. Germline CDR1 is SGHAT and CDR2 is FQNNGV. CDR3 length equals 15 residues. V was clipped by 4 bases and J by 4 bases; unmatched bases: 6. The CDR3 coding sequence is TGTGCCAGCAGCTACGGGACAGTAAGCACCGGGGAGCTGTTTTTT. This encodes CASSYGTVSTGELFF.